The 9 T cell receptor beta chains in this list originate from one sample, sequenced in a study of T cell changes during pregnancy in multiple sclerosis. Assay: immunoSEQ multiplex PCR; the TCRdb copy retains only in-frame clones and omits some. Here the sample spans about 50,000 clones, around 90% being singletons. Source: CD4+ T cells from peripheral blood mononuclear cells, taken after pregnancy. The receptors here all came from a female donor with multiple sclerosis, enrolled in a pregnancy study.

The chain has TRBV4-2 and TRBJ1-1, with D unresolved. This CDR3 region has 12 residues. CDR1 is LGHNA and CDR2 is YNFKEQ in the germline V gene. V lost 1 base and J 5 bases, leaving 5 bases between the germline ends. CDR3 coding DNA: TGTGCCAGCAGCCAAGGTAGAACTGAAGCTTTCTTT. Protein sequence: CASSQGRTEAFF.

This chain links TRBV6-5 with TRBJ1-1; 7 nucleotides line up with TRBD1. The ends lost 8 bases at V and 2 bases at J; junction bases unmatched: 2. This CDR3 comprises 12 residues. Germline V CDR1 and CDR2: MNHEY, SVGAGI. CDR3 DNA: TGTGCCAGCCGGGACAGTAACACTGAAGCTTTCTTT. Translating it yields CASRDSNTEAFF.

The CDR3 DNA reads as TGTGCCAGCAGTGTCGCAACTACTAATGAAAAACTGTTTTTT. Translating it yields CASSVATTNEKLFF. The chain couples TRBV28 to TRBJ1-4, with unresolved D. V shed 5 bases and J shed 2 bases, with 9 bases lying between them. The CDR3 has 14 amino acids. Germline V gives CDR1 MDHEN, CDR2 SYDVKM.

V usage is TRBV28 and J usage is TRBJ1-5, with TRBD1 matching over 9 bases. Germline V gene data show CDR1 as MDHEN and CDR2 as SYDVKM. This CDR3 is 14 amino acids long. Unmatched junction bases numbered 4, after V lost 6 bases and J lost 4 bases. CDR3 DNA: TGTGCCAGCAGACAGGGGGCAGGTAATCAGCCCCAGCATTTT. It specifies CASRQGAGNQPQHF. The variable domain in full, with the rest retrieved from reference TRBV28 and TRBJ1-5, is DVKVTQSSRYLVKRTGEKVFLECVQDMDHENMFWYRQDPGLGLRLIYFSYDVKMKEKGDIPEGYSVSREKKERFSLILESASTNQTSMYLCASRQGAGNQPQHFGDGTRLSIL.

This chain uses TRBV4-2 with TRBJ2-3; D remains ambiguous. Trimming took off 0 bases at V and 1 base at J, with 11 bases between the two ends. The CDR3 sequence is 16 residues long. Germline V gene sequence: CDR1 LGHNA, CDR2 YNFKEQ. The CDR3 region is CASSQEGAPRTDTQYF. In DNA, the CDR3 is TGTGCCAGCAGCCAAGAAGGAGCGCCTCGCACAGATACGCAGTATTTT.

This rearrangement joins TRBV6-5 to TRBJ1-2; TRBD1 matches 7 bases. V gave up 5 bases and J gave up 0 bases; unmatched junction bases: 6. Looked up from germline, CDR1 is MNHEY and CDR2 is SVGAGI. The CDR3 consists of 15 residues. The chain's CDR3 is CASSRQGLPNYGYTF. The CDR3 nucleotides read TGTGCCAGCAGTAGACAGGGCCTTCCTAACTATGGCTACACCTTC.

This clone is a singleton in its sample. The chain recombines TRBV19 with TRBJ2-3; 12 bases are shared with TRBD1. In germline, CDR1 is LNHDA, CDR2 SQIVND (reference sequence). Losses at the gene ends were 8 bases for V and 5 bases for J; bases not matched to a gene: 8. The CDR3 sequence is 15 residues long. In nucleotides, the CDR3 is TGTGCCAGTGGGGACAGGGGGCCCTCCTTAGATACGCAGTATTTT. Translating it yields CASGDRGPSLDTQYF.

The V call is TRBV6-1, the J call TRBJ2-5; D is ambiguous. Germline V gene data show CDR1 as MNHNS and CDR2 as SASEGT. Trimming removed 0 bases from V and 2 bases from J, with 10 bases in between. CDR3 length: 15 residues. The DNA for the CDR3 is TGTGCCAGCAGTGAAGCGAGAACCTCTCAAGAGACCCAGTACTTC. Its translation: CASSEARTSQETQYF.

The V call is TRBV2, the J call TRBJ2-3, with TRBD1 matching over 10 bases. The CDR3 consists of 16 residues. J was trimmed by 2 bases and V by 7 bases; bases with no gene match: 9. Germline V gene lookup returns CDR1 SNHLY and CDR2 FYNNEI. CDR3 DNA sequence: TGTGCCAGCACCCCCGTGGACAGGGGGAACACAGATACGCAGTATTTT. It codes for CASTPVDRGNTDTQYF.